This T cell receptor beta chain was sequenced in a study of blood T cell repertoires in COVID-19. Only in-frame clones appear in the TCRdb table, and some are missing; sequencing was by immunoSEQ multiplex PCR. The data contain some 190,000 clones, roughly 84% of them singletons. The clonotype comes from a person between 70 and 80 years old with COVID-19, enrolled during active disease. Sequencing was carried out using peripheral blood.

The CDR3 is CASSLFRDNEQFF. CDR3 sequence (DNA): TGCGCCAGCAGCTTGTTCAGGGACAATGAGCAGTTCTTC. The chain links TRBV5-1 to TRBJ2-1; tentative D call: TRBD1 (5 bases). V was clipped by 1 base and J by 5 bases, with 7 bases between them. CDR3 size: 13 residues. The germline V gene encodes CDR1 SGHRS and CDR2 YFSETQ.